This TCR beta chain originates from a study of blood T cells in healthy people across ages. Study conclusions and caveats: Long-lived and aged donors differed, with more naive CD4+ cells and higher diversity in the long-lived.

In this sample, this clonotype turned up a few times. The antigen is not known. Individuals who donated were healthy Caucasians from Russia aged about 6 to 100. Samples had at least 7 million PBMCs isolated from them. It was with a sample-barcoded 5' primer and a J-beta primer mix that a second PCR of roughly 7 to 12 cycles was run. Each cDNA molecule carried a tag from a template-switch adaptor that contained 12 random nucleotides. From the 5' RACE reads, TCRdb called clonotypes with MiXCR, one entry per CDR3 protein. The sample contains approximately 1,100,000 distinct CDR3 sequences, under 55% of which appear only once. This receptor was obtained from an older woman in good health. The specimen was blood.

The CDR3, as DNA: TGTGCCACCAGCAGAGCTAGGAGCGGGAGCTACGAGCAGTACTTC. Translating it yields CATSRARSGSYEQYF. This chain links TRBV15 with TRBJ2-7, with 8 bases aligning to TRBD2. Germline-derived CDR1 and CDR2 are LNHNV and YYDKDF (reference sequence). J lost 3 bases, V lost 1 base, and 5 bases had no gene match. This CDR3 has 15 amino acids. Full variable domain (outside the CDR3, taken from reference TRBV15 and TRBJ2-7): DAMVIQNPRYQVTQFGKPVTLSCSQTLNHNVMYWYQQKSSQAPKLLFHYYDKDFNNEADTPDNFQSRRPNTSFCFLDIRSPGLGDTAMYLCATSRARSGSYEQYFGPGTRLTVT.